Below are 31 T cell receptor beta chains sequenced from a single sample in a study of T-cell reconstitution after alpha-beta-depleted transplantation in children. TCRbeta library construction was performed incorporating unique molecular identifiers. From the PCR reads, TCRdb called clonotypes with MiXCR, one entry per CDR3 protein. Here the sample spans hundreds of thousands of distinct CDR3 sequences, around 13% being singletons. Sequencing used PBMCs, obtained before TCRalphabeta/CD19-depleted stem cell transplant. Source of these receptors: a girl between 2 and 10 years old with congenital amegakaryocytic thrombocytopenia, due to receive a stem cell transplant.

Many counts were recorded for this clonotype. This chain connects TRBV5-1 to TRBJ2-7, with D uncertain. Trimming shortened V by 4 bases and J by 0 bases, and 5 bases separated the two germline ends. Germline V gives CDR1 SGHRS, CDR2 YFSETQ. The CDR3 loop spans 12 amino acids. The CDR3, as DNA: TGCGCCAGCAGCGTGAACTCCTACGAGCAGTACTTC. It encodes CASSVNSYEQYF.

This clonotype showed up just a few times. The chain recombines TRBV24-1 with TRBJ2-7; 7 bases align to TRBD1. The germline V gene has CDR1 KGHDR and CDR2 SFDVKD. The CDR3 is 16 amino acids. V was clipped by 5 bases and J by 2 bases; unmatched bases: 11. The CDR3 sequence is CATSAKRTGVPYEQYF. As DNA, the CDR3 is TGTGCCACCAGTGCCAAAAGGACAGGCGTACCCTACGAGCAGTACTTC.

The chain combines TRBV29-1 with TRBJ1-1, with D maybe TRBD1 (6 bases). CDR1 is SQVTM and CDR2 is ANQGSEA in the germline V gene. CDR3 length equals 12 residues. Here the CDR3 DNA reads TGCGGAGGAGGGACACCCGACACTGAAGCTTTCTTT. Translated: CGGGTPDTEAFF.

The gene calls are TRBV10-3 and TRBJ2-3, with D possibly TRBD2 on 5 matching bases. Deletions cut 3 bases from V and 6 bases from J, with 19 bases between. CDR1 and CDR2 (germline): ENHRY, SYGVKD. This CDR3 spans 16 amino acids. The CDR3 DNA reads TGTGCCATCAGTGAAGCAGCGGAGCGTGGGGTGGATACGCAGTATTTT. It specifies CAISEAAERGVDTQYF.

This clonotype was observed a handful of times. The genes are TRBV14 and TRBJ2-5; no clear D. V dropped 3 bases and J dropped 5 bases, with 10 bases sitting between them. The CDR3 consists of 13 residues. Germline CDR1 and CDR2: SGHDN and FVKESK. In DNA form, the CDR3 reads TGTGCCAGCAGCCACCTAACACGGGAGACCCAGTACTTC. Its protein product is CASSHLTRETQYF.

V usage is TRBV9 and J usage is TRBJ2-2; 7 nucleotides agree with TRBD2. V lost 4 bases and J lost 7; bases outside the gene matches: 10. Germline V gene data show CDR1 as SGDLS and CDR2 as YYNGEE. The CDR3 sequence is 15 residues long. CDR3 coding DNA: TGTGCCAGCAGCCATGTCGGGGGGAGTCACGGGGAGCTGTTTTTT. It encodes CASSHVGGSHGELFF.

This clonotype was seen more than once but under ten times. The chain is built from TRBV5-1 and TRBJ2-1; no definite D call. CDR1 and CDR2 (germline): SGHRS, YFSETQ. This CDR3 comprises 13 residues. V was clipped by 4 bases and J by 2 bases, with 7 bases between them. CDR3 region: CASSRETYNEQFF. Here the CDR3 DNA reads TGCGCCAGCAGCCGTGAAACCTACAATGAGCAGTTCTTC.

This clonotype was counted ten times or more. This chain joins TRBV11-1 and TRBJ2-7; D remains ambiguous. The CDR3 consists of 15 residues. The germline V gene encodes CDR1 SGHAT and CDR2 FQDESV (reference sequence). Trimming stripped 1 base from V and 2 bases from J, with 12 bases between. The CDR3, as DNA: TGTGCCAGCAGCTTAGTGGGGAAAAGGACCTACGAGCAGTACTTC. Encoded protein: CASSLVGKRTYEQYF.

The chain employs TRBV20-1 and TRBJ2-1; the match to TRBD2 covers 9 bases. Germline-derived CDR1 and CDR2 are DFQATT and SNEGSKA (reference sequence). The CDR3 has 14 residues. The DNA for the CDR3 is TGCAGAGGGGGCCGACTAGCGGCAGACAATGAGCAGTTCTTC. It codes for CRGGRLAADNEQFF.

In this sample, this clonotype turned up many times. The rearrangement links TRBV7-9 to TRBJ2-2, with 10 bases fitting TRBD2. Germline V gives CDR1 SEHNR, CDR2 FQNEAQ (reference sequence). The trim removed 6 bases at V and 7 bases at J, leaving 11 bases unmatched. The CDR3 covers 16 residues. The CDR3 sequence: CASSFPLAGVDGELFF. The CDR3 nucleotides are TGTGCCAGCAGTTTCCCCCTAGCGGGAGTGGACGGGGAGCTGTTTTTT. The full variable domain, rest sourced from reference TRBV7-9 and TRBJ2-2, is DTGVSQNPRHKITKRGQNVTFRCDPISEHNRLYWYRQTLGQGPEFLTYFQNEAQLEKSRLLSDRFSAERPKGSFSTLEIQRTEQGDSAMYLCASSFPLAGVDGELFFGEGSRLTVL.

This clonotype was observed a few times. The chain carries TRBV20-1 and TRBJ1-5; TRBD1 agrees at 9 bases. This CDR3 is built from 13 residues. V lost 4 bases, J lost 4 bases, and 2 bases stayed unmatched. In germline, CDR1 is DFQATT, CDR2 SNEGSKA (reference sequence). CDR3 DNA: TGCAGTGCTAAGGGACAGGGTAATCAGCCCCAGCATTTT. Amino acid sequence: CSAKGQGNQPQHF.

In its sample, this clonotype was seen many times. The J gene is TRBJ2-7, the V gene TRBV20-1; D is perhaps TRBD1 or TRBD2 (5 bases each). Germline V gives CDR1 DFQATT, CDR2 SNEGSKA (reference sequence). The CDR3 spans 14 residues. CDR3 DNA sequence: TGCGGGGCCAGGATACCAGCCGAGGGCTACGAGCAGTACTTC. Translation: CGARIPAEGYEQYF.

This clonotype showed up many times. This sequence joins TRBV7-6 and TRBJ2-1; 7 positions match TRBD2. The ends lost 4 bases at V and 4 bases at J; junction bases unmatched: 13. Germline V gene lookup returns CDR1 SGHVS and CDR2 FNYEAQ. This CDR3 has 17 amino acids. CDR3 nucleotide sequence: TGTGCCAGCAGCTATGTAACCGGTGGGGGGGGTTACAATGAGCAGTTCTTC. This encodes CASSYVTGGGGYNEQFF.

This clonotype was observed a few times. The rearrangement uses TRBV29-1 and TRBJ2-7; 9 positions agree with TRBD2. Germline V gene lookup returns CDR1 SQVTM and CDR2 ANQGSEA. This CDR3 is built from 14 residues. Trimming took 4 bases from V and 5 from J; bases not matched to a gene: 9. CDR3: CSVAKGGREHEQYF. For the CDR3, the DNA is TGCAGCGTTGCTAAGGGCGGGAGGGAGCACGAGCAGTACTTC.

This clonotype has just a few counts. This chain uses TRBV12-3 or TRBV12-4 with TRBJ1-2, with 9 bases fitting TRBD1. The CDR3 extends over 15 amino acids. Germline trimming cut 6 bases from V and 3 bases from J; bases unmatched to any gene: 8. The CDR3 nucleotides are TGTGCCAGCAGCGCGTGGGACAGGGAGGACTATGGCTACACCTTC. This translates into CASSAWDREDYGYTF.

The chain joins TRBV12-3 or TRBV12-4 to TRBJ2-4, with TRBD2 matching 7 bases. The CDR3 runs 13 residues. The junction had 8 bases not matched to a gene; V was cut back by 6 bases and J by 9 bases. The CDR3 here is CASRTYGGGIQYF. In DNA, the CDR3 is TGTGCCAGCAGGACCTACGGCGGGGGCATTCAGTACTTC.

This clonotype was recorded at least ten times. The rearrangement uses TRBV20-1 and TRBJ2-7; D not certain. The CDR3 length is 11 residues. Germline loops: CDR1 DFQATT, CDR2 SNEGSKA (reference sequence). V dropped 5 bases and J dropped 6 bases, with 11 bases sitting between them. The CDR3 protein is CSAQRSVEQYF. As DNA, the CDR3 is TGCAGTGCTCAAAGGAGCGTCGAGCAGTACTTC.

This clonotype appeared many times. The rearrangement links TRBV10-3 to TRBJ2-4; possible D gene TRBD1, 6 bases. This CDR3 comprises 13 residues. With 10 bases removed from V and 1 base from J, the gap between germline ends came to 11 bases. CDR1 and CDR2 (germline): ENHRY, SYGVKD. CDR3 bases: TGTGCCACGGCAGGGGAGGCCAAAAACATTCAGTACTTC. As protein: CATAGEAKNIQYF.

This clonotype has more than one count but fewer than ten. The genes are TRBV7-6 and TRBJ1-2; weak D call: TRBD1 (6 bases). Germline values: CDR1 SGHVS, CDR2 FNYEAQ. CDR3 size: 17 residues. Trimming took off 2 bases at V and 2 bases at J, with 18 bases between the two ends. CDR3 DNA sequence: TGTGCCAGCAGCTTACGCCCTCAGGGGCTGTTGAACTATGGCTACACCTTC. It is translated as CASSLRPQGLLNYGYTF. Full variable domain (remainder filled in from reference TRBV7-6 and TRBJ1-2): GAGVSQSPRYKVTKRGQDVALRCDPISGHVSLYWYRQALGQGPEFLTYFNYEAQQDKSGLPNDRFSAERPEGSISTLTIQRTEQRDSAMYRCASSLRPQGLLNYGYTFGSGTRLTVV.

This clonotype was counted ten times or more. The gene calls are TRBV5-1 and TRBJ2-1, with 7 bases that match TRBD2. Germline V CDR1 and CDR2: SGHRS, YFSETQ. This CDR3 contains 13 residues. With V trimmed by 5 bases and J by 6 bases, 5 bases remained unmatched. DNA for the CDR3: TGCGCCAGCAGAGAAGCGGGACGCAATGAGCAGTTCTTC. Amino acids: CASREAGRNEQFF. The full variable domain, its missing parts supplied by reference TRBV5-1 and TRBJ2-1, is KAGVTQTPRYLIKTRGQQVTLSCSPISGHRSVSWYQQTPGQGLQFLFEYFSETQRNKGNFPGRFSGRQFSNSRSEMNVSTLELGDSALYLCASREAGRNEQFFGPGTRLTVL.

In this sample, this clonotype turned up many times. The J gene is TRBJ1-6, the V gene TRBV29-1; no clear D gene. The CDR3 loop spans 13 amino acids. Germline assignment: CDR1 SQVTM and CDR2 ANQGSEA. Trimming took 0 bases from V and 10 from J, leaving 10 bases between them. The DNA of the CDR3 is TGCAGCGTTGAAGATCAGGTCGGCTCACCCCTCCACTTT. This gives the protein CSVEDQVGSPLHF. The full variable domain, in which reference TRBV29-1 and TRBJ1-6 provide the parts outside the CDR3, is SAVISQKPSRDICQRGTSLTIQCQVDSQVTMMFWYRQQPGQSLTLIATANQGSEATYESGFVIDKFPISRPNLTFSTLTVSNMSPEDSSIYLCSVEDQVGSPLHFGNGTRLTVT.

In its sample, this clonotype was seen a few times. J is TRBJ2-5 and V is TRBV20-1, with a possible D match to TRBD2 (6 bases). The CDR3 runs to 16 residues. The V end lost 5 bases, the J end lost 4 bases, and 23 bases lay between the germline ends. Germline V gives CDR1 DFQATT, CDR2 SNEGSKA (reference sequence). CDR3: CSAQRPSRGGRETQYF. CDR3 sequence (DNA): TGCAGTGCTCAACGGCCTTCTCGGGGAGGAAGAGAGACCCAGTACTTC.

This sequence joins TRBV10-3 and TRBJ1-6; D might be TRBD1 (5 bases). The CDR3 consists of 15 residues. Trimming stripped 1 base from V and 7 bases from J, with 11 bases between. Germline CDR1 is ENHRY and CDR2 is SYGVKD. Here the CDR3 reads CAISEWDGGNSPLHF. CDR3 nucleotides: TGTGCCATCAGTGAGTGGGACGGAGGGAATTCACCCCTCCACTTT.

In this sample, this clonotype turned up many times. The rearrangement links TRBV12-3 or TRBV12-4 to TRBJ2-1; 10 bases are shared with TRBD2. V was clipped by 2 bases and J by 9 bases; unmatched bases: 13. CDR3 length: 17 amino acids. The CDR3 protein is CASSLLAAGGTFGEQFF. The CDR3 DNA sequence: TGTGCCAGCAGTTTATTAGCAGCGGGAGGGACATTTGGTGAGCAGTTCTTC.

The V call is TRBV20-1, the J call TRBJ2-7; D is perhaps TRBD2 (5 bases). Germline V gene lookup returns CDR1 DFQATT and CDR2 SNEGSKA (reference sequence). This CDR3 region has 13 residues. V lost 2 bases and J lost 3, with 11 bases in between. The CDR3 protein is CSARRPGNYEQYF. The CDR3 DNA reads TGCAGTGCTAGACGTCCGGGAAACTACGAGCAGTACTTC.

V and J are TRBV20-1 and TRBJ1-1; possibly TRBD1 for D (6 bases). CDR3 length equals 16 residues. V lost 1 base, J lost 0 bases, and 15 bases lay in between. The V gene's germline CDR1 is DFQATT and CDR2 SNEGSKA (reference sequence). CDR3 nucleotides: TGCAGTGCTAGAGGGGAAGGGGGGGCCATGAACACTGAAGCTTTCTTT. This translates into CSARGEGGAMNTEAFF.

At least ten counts were recorded for this clonotype. The chain couples TRBV12-3 or TRBV12-4 to TRBJ2-7; 8 nucleotides align to TRBD2. V gave up 2 bases and J gave up 6 bases; unmatched junction bases: 21. The CDR3 is 19 amino acids. CDR3 nucleotides: TGTGCCAGCAGTTTAATCGCCGACGGTAGCGGGGTCCTTCCCGTCGAGCAGTACTTC. Translation: CASSLIADGSGVLPVEQYF.

This chain uses TRBV29-1 with TRBJ1-2; 7 nucleotides align to TRBD1. V shed 4 bases and J 8 bases; nucleotides not matched to a gene: 7. This CDR3 contains 12 residues. Germline V gene sequence: CDR1 SQVTM, CDR2 ANQGSEA. CDR3 sequence: CSVGGQGEGYTF. For the CDR3, the DNA is TGCAGCGTTGGAGGCCAGGGGGAAGGCTACACCTTC.

This clonotype was detected a few times. V is TRBV5-1 and J is TRBJ1-4; D gene ambiguous. Trimming took off 2 bases at V and 2 bases at J, with 7 bases between the two ends. The CDR3 extends over 14 amino acids. CDR1 SGHRS and CDR2 YFSETQ come from the germline V gene. The CDR3 sequence: CASSLVGTNEKLFF. CDR3 nucleotide sequence: TGCGCCAGCAGCTTAGTCGGGACTAATGAAAAACTGTTTTTT.

This clonotype was recorded at least ten times. This chain joins TRBV20-1 and TRBJ2-7; a weak D match, TRBD2 (6 bases). Trimming took off 0 bases at V and 2 bases at J, with 14 bases between the two ends. Germline values: CDR1 DFQATT, CDR2 SNEGSKA (reference sequence). This CDR3 is 15 amino acids long. For the CDR3, the DNA is TGCAGTGCTAGAGATCGGGCTAGCGAGGCCTACGAGCAGTACTTC. This encodes CSARDRASEAYEQYF.

A few counts support this clonotype. V gene TRBV7-8 combines with J gene TRBJ2-1, with TRBD1 matching over 9 bases. In germline, CDR1 is SGHVS, CDR2 FQNEAQ. The CDR3 is 13 amino acids. J lost 13 bases, V lost 5 bases, and 9 bases had no gene match. CDR3 nucleotide sequence: TGTGCCAGCAGCAACCCCGGGACAGGGAGACAGTTCTTC. Its translation is CASSNPGTGRQFF.